Below, 21 T cell receptor beta chains from the same sample are listed, as sequenced in a study of regulatory T cells in long-lasting Graves disease. With iRepertoire HTBI primers and Arm-PCR of CDR3 regions, TCR beta libraries were built. TCRdb passed the multiplex PCR reads through MiXCR, listing each CDR3 protein once. The table records about 530,000 distinct CDR3 sequences, about 16% of them present only once. Time point meaning: newly diagnosed GD, antithyroid drugs for less than 3 months. PBMCs were the source of the RNA used for TCR sequencing. Another study also made use of these data, one on T cells in Graves' hyperthyroidism and ophthalmopathy.

The sample here was peripheral blood mononuclear cells (PBMCs), taken at new diagnosis, from a patient treated with antithyroid drugs. All receptors come from a woman aged 40 to 65 with Graves disease.

This clonotype occurred many times. Here the CDR3 DNA reads TGTGCCAGCAGGGCCGTAACAGGGTCTCAGCCCCAGCATTTT. It specifies CASRAVTGSQPQHF. The chain employs TRBV6-1 and TRBJ1-5; possibly TRBD1 for D (6 bases). Between the trimmed V and J ends, which lost 6 bases and 6 bases, there was a span of 15 bases. Germline CDR1 is MNHNS and CDR2 is SASEGT. The CDR3 contains 14 residues.

This clonotype was seen a handful of times. The chain combines TRBV15 with TRBJ1-3; tentative D call: TRBD1 (5 bases). Germline lookup yields CDR1 LNHNV and CDR2 YYDKDF (reference sequence). V was cut by 1 base and J by 1 base, with 11 bases left in between. There are 16 residues in the CDR3. CDR3 nucleotide sequence: TGTGCCACCAGCAGAGGGGGAGCAGGGTCTGGAAACACCATATATTTT. Residues: CATSRGGAGSGNTIYF. The full variable domain, rest sourced from reference TRBV15 and TRBJ1-3, is DAMVIQNPRYQVTQFGKPVTLSCSQTLNHNVMYWYQQKSSQAPKLLFHYYDKDFNNEADTPDNFQSRRPNTSFCFLDIRSPGLGDTAMYLCATSRGGAGSGNTIYFGEGSWLTVV.

This clonotype was counted only a few times. The chain employs TRBV30 and TRBJ2-7; no definite D call. The germline V gene has CDR1 GTSNPN and CDR2 SVGIG (reference sequence). The CDR3 contains 13 residues. The germline V and J ends were trimmed by 2 bases and 5 bases, with 13 bases remaining between them. CDR3 sequence reads: CAWSRAYLNEQYF. In nucleotides, the CDR3 is TGTGCCTGGAGTCGCGCCTATCTCAACGAGCAGTACTTC.

Comments on this clonotype: This may be a read error, as it is one base from a much larger clone. The chain carries TRBV11-2 and TRBJ1-4; tentatively, D is TRBD1 (6 bases). Germline CDR1 and CDR2: SGHAT and FQNNGV. The CDR3 runs to 14 residues. The CDR3 is CVSRRQAANEKLFF. The CDR3 DNA follows: TGTGTCAGCCGAAGACAGGCCGCAAATGAAAAACTGTTTTTT.

The table lists this clonotype with many counts. This chain uses TRBV20-1 with TRBJ2-3, with TRBD2 matching over 13 bases. The germline gives CDR1 DFQATT, CDR2 SNEGSKA (reference sequence). V trimming: 6 bases; J trimming: 0 bases; junction bases outside the gene matches: 9. This CDR3 spans 17 amino acids. The CDR3 DNA follows: TGCAGTGCACCAGGACTAGCGGGGGCCTCTAGCACAGATACGCAGTATTTT. Amino acids: CSAPGLAGASSTDTQYF.

This clonotype showed up just a few times. This rearrangement joins TRBV11-3 to TRBJ2-3; tentatively, D is TRBD1 (5 bases). The CDR3 runs to 17 residues. Per the germline V gene, CDR1 is SGHNT and CDR2 is YENEEA. The ends were cut back, 7 bases at V and 0 bases at J, with 20 bases in the middle. Here the CDR3 DNA reads TGTGCCAGCACCTACTCCCGTTGGGGCAGTAGCACAGATACGCAGTATTTT. Its protein product is CASTYSRWGSSTDTQYF.

The V gene is TRBV15, the J gene TRBJ2-7; 11 nucleotides line up with TRBD1. The V segment lost 3 bases and the J segment 5 bases; nucleotides outside the gene matches: 9. The CDR3 is made up of 16 amino acids. Germline CDR1 LNHNV, CDR2 YYDKDF (reference sequence). The CDR3 DNA sequence: TGTGCCACCAGCAGGTCCGGGACAGGGGGAGTAGACGAGCAGTACTTC. Protein sequence: CATSRSGTGGVDEQYF.

The table lists this clonotype with many counts. This rearrangement joins TRBV20-1 to TRBJ2-5; 7 nucleotides align to TRBD2. V shed 3 bases and J 5 bases; nucleotides not matched to a gene: 6. Germline CDR1 DFQATT, CDR2 SNEGSKA (reference sequence). The CDR3 contains 13 residues. The DNA of the CDR3 is TGCAGTGCTAGCTTTCGGGGGGTTGAGACCCAGTACTTC. It is translated as CSASFRGVETQYF.

This clonotype was observed at least ten times. The rearrangement links TRBV9 to TRBJ2-3; 7 bases match TRBD1. This CDR3 comprises 15 residues. Germline V gives CDR1 SGDLS, CDR2 YYNGEE. V lost 2 bases, J lost 1 base, and 4 bases stayed unmatched. CDR3 bases: TGTGCCAGCAGCGTTCAGGGGGATCGCACAGATACGCAGTATTTT. It yields the protein CASSVQGDRTDTQYF.

This clonotype was detected ten times or more. The chain has TRBV3-1 and TRBJ2-1, with 8 bases that match TRBD1. Looked up from germline, CDR1 is LGHDT and CDR2 is YNNKEL (reference sequence). With 2 bases clipped from V and 8 bases from J, the junction kept 2 bases outside the gene matches. The CDR3 has 13 amino acids. CDR3 in DNA: TGTGCCAGCAGCCAATTGACAGGGGATGAGCAGTTCTTC. Translated, it gives CASSQLTGDEQFF.

This clonotype has more than one count but fewer than ten. The rearrangement links TRBV3-1 to TRBJ2-5, with 9 bases aligning to TRBD1. Germline-derived CDR1 and CDR2 are LGHDT and YNNKEL (reference sequence). After removal of 4 bases from V and 2 bases from J, the junction contained 8 bases not matched to a gene. This CDR3 spans 16 amino acids. The CDR3 region is CASSPFRGQGQETQYF. The CDR3 DNA reads as TGTGCCAGCAGCCCGTTTCGGGGACAGGGACAAGAGACCCAGTACTTC.

About this clonotype: Relative to the germline gene, one junction end is altered; a read error may explain this. The rearrangement joins TRBV7-3 to TRBJ2-1, with 10 nucleotides matching TRBD2. CDR3 length equals 15 residues. The germline CDR1 and CDR2 sequences are SGHTA and FQGTGA. CDR3 sequence reads: CASSPLLAGANEQFF. CDR3 coding DNA: TGCGCCAGCAGCCCCTTGCTAGCGGGGGCAAATGAGCAGTTCTTC.

The chain joins TRBV9 to TRBJ1-4; D is possibly TRBD1 (5 bases). The V end lost 1 base, the J end lost 7 bases, and 11 bases lay between the germline ends. CDR1 SGDLS and CDR2 YYNGEE come from the germline V gene. This CDR3 has 14 residues. CDR3 sequence: CASSVKAGSEKLFF. CDR3 nucleotides: TGTGCCAGCAGCGTAAAGGCAGGGAGTGAAAAACTGTTTTTT.

In this sample, this clonotype turned up once. A much larger clone lies one base from this, so it may be a read error. The chain recombines TRBV7-9 with TRBJ1-2; TRBD1 aligns across 7 bases. Germline values: CDR1 SEHNR, CDR2 FQNEAQ (reference sequence). The CDR3 length is 14 residues. The CDR3 coding sequence is TGTGCCAGCACCCGGACAGGAATTGGCTATGACTACACCTTC. Its translation is CASTRTGIGYDYTF.

This clonotype has at least ten counts. The gene calls are TRBV5-5 and TRBJ1-5; D not resolved. The CDR3 consists of 14 residues. Germline CDR1 SGHKS, CDR2 YYEKEE (reference sequence). The ends were cut back, 4 bases at V and 3 bases at J, with 11 bases in the middle. CDR3 nucleotides: TGTGCCAGCAGCGCGGCCTGGGCCAATCAGCCCCAGCATTTT. Translated, it gives CASSAAWANQPQHF.

This clonotype was seen many times. J is TRBJ2-1 and V is TRBV5-6; D remains ambiguous. The CDR3 runs to 11 residues. Trimming took 3 bases from V and 9 from J, leaving 7 bases between them. Germline CDR1 SGHDT, CDR2 YYEEEE. CDR3 nucleotide sequence: TGTGCCAGCAGCTCCGGTCTTGAGCAGTTCTTC. This codes for CASSSGLEQFF. Variable domain in full (rest from reference TRBV5-6 and TRBJ2-1): DAGVTQSPTHLIKTRGQQVTLRCSPKSGHDTVSWYQQALGQGPQFIFQYYEEEERQRGNFPDRFSGHQFPNYSSELNVNALLLGDSALYLCASSSGLEQFFGPGTRLTVL.

This clonotype appeared many times. The rearrangement links TRBV7-9 to TRBJ1-2, with TRBD1 as a possible D gene (5 bases). CDR1 and CDR2 from the germline V gene are SEHNR and FQNEAQ (reference sequence). V was pared by 1 base and J by 1 base, with 7 bases between. This CDR3 is 14 amino acids long. CDR3 region: CASSLDQGNYGYTF. The CDR3, as DNA: TGTGCCAGCAGCTTAGATCAGGGTAACTATGGCTACACCTTC.

This clonotype was counted only a few times. The J gene is TRBJ1-4, the V gene TRBV2; the D gene is possibly TRBD1 (6 bases). Per the germline V gene, CDR1 is SNHLY and CDR2 is FYNNEI. Trimming took 7 bases from V and 2 from J, leaving 8 bases between them. This CDR3 comprises 13 residues. The CDR3 sequence: CASKGGTNEKLFF. The CDR3 DNA reads TGTGCCAGCAAGGGGGGCACTAATGAAAAACTGTTTTTT.

The V and J genes are TRBV14 and TRBJ2-2; 10 bases line up with TRBD1. V shed 8 bases and J 7 bases; nucleotides not matched to a gene: 7. This CDR3 comprises 14 residues. Germline V lookup: CDR1 SGHDN, CDR2 FVKESK. The DNA for the CDR3 is TGTGCCAGCGCAAGACAGGGGGCGGTCGGGGAGCTGTTTTTT. Its translation: CASARQGAVGELFF.

The table lists this clonotype with many counts. The rearrangement uses TRBV6-1 and TRBJ2-7; D tentatively fits TRBD1 or TRBD2 (5 bases each). CDR3 length: 14 residues. Germline-derived CDR1 and CDR2 are MNHNS and SASEGT. V lost 5 bases to trimming and J lost 3 bases, with 14 bases between them. The CDR3 spells CASSLTGAHYEQYF. CDR3 bases: TGTGCCAGCAGTCTAACCGGGGCCCACTACGAGCAGTACTTC.

This clonotype was observed a few times. This chain connects TRBV29-1 to TRBJ2-7; a weak D match, TRBD2 (6 bases). The V gene's germline CDR1 is SQVTM and CDR2 ANQGSEA. The V and J ends lost 4 bases and 6 bases respectively, with 19 bases between them. The CDR3 length is 14 residues. The CDR3: CSVAPRGGDREQYF. The CDR3 region has the DNA TGCAGCGTTGCCCCTCGGGGCGGGGACCGCGAGCAGTACTTC.